This T cell receptor (beta chain) was sequenced in a study of OX40 agonist ivuxolimab in advanced cancers. Background on the study: Ivuxolimab, which is an agonistic anti-OX40 (CD134) antibody, was administered to the patients. Hepatocellular carcinoma, melanoma, renal cell or head and neck cancer affected the dose-escalation patients.

Profiled with immunoSEQ multiplex PCR; TCRdb holds only in-frame clones, not every one. The sample includes 50,000 to 65,000 clones, nearly 90% seen only once; the top ten take around 12%. The TCR sequence derives from an adult with an advanced solid tumor such as melanoma, head and neck, liver or kidney cancer. Sample: CD4+ or CD8+ T cells sorted from blood, taken in a trial of the OX40 agonist ivuxolimab.

CDR3 amino acids: CASSFQGLNGYTF. CDR3 in DNA: TGTGCCAGCAGTTTCCAGGGGCTGAATGGCTACACCTTC. This rearrangement joins TRBV28 to TRBJ1-2, with D perhaps matching TRBD1 (6 bases). Germline loops: CDR1 MDHEN, CDR2 SYDVKM. The CDR3 loop spans 13 amino acids. V gave up 3 bases and J gave up 6 bases, with 11 bases separating them.